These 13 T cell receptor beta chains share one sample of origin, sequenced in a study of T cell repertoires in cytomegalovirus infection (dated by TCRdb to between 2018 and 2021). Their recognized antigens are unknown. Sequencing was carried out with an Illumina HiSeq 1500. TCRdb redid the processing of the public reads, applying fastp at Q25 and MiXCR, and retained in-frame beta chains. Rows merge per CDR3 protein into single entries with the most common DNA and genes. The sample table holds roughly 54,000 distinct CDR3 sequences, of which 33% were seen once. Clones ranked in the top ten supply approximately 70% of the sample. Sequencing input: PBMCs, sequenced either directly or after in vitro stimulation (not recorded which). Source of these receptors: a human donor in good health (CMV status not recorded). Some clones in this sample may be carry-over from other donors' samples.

Here the CDR3 DNA reads TGTGCCAGCACCTATTCTGGACGGCGTAGCAATCAGCCCCAGCATTTT. Its translation is CASTYSGRRSNQPQHF. This sequence joins TRBV5-4 and TRBJ1-5, with unresolved D. V dropped 6 bases and J dropped 0 bases, with 16 bases sitting between them. Germline V gives CDR1 SGHNT, CDR2 YYREEE (reference sequence). The CDR3 is 16 residues long.

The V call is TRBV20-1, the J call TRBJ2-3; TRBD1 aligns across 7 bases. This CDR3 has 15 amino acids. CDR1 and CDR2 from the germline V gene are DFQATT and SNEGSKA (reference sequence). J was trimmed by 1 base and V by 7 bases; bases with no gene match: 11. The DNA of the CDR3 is TGCAGTGGTGTAGTAGGGGGCTCCGGCACAGATACGCAGTATTTT. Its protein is CSGVVGGSGTDTQYF.

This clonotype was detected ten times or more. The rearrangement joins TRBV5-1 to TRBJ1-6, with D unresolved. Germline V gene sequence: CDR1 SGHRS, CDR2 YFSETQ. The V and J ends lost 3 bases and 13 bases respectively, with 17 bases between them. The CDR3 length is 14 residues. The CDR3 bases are TGCGCCAGCAGCTCGGACCGGACGGGTGATCCCCTCCACTTT. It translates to CASSSDRTGDPLHF.

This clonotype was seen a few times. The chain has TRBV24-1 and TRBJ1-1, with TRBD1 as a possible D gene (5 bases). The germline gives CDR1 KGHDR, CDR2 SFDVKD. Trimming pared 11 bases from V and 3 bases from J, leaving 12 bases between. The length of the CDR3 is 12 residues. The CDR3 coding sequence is TGTGCCATCCAGGGAAAGGACACTGAAGCTTTCTTT. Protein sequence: CAIQGKDTEAFF.

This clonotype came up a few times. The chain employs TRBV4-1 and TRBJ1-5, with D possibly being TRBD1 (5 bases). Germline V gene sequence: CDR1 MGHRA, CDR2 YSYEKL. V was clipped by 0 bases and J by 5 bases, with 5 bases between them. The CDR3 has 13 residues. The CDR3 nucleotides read TGCGCCAGCAGCCAAGACAGGGATCAGCCCCAGCATTTT. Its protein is CASSQDRDQPQHF.

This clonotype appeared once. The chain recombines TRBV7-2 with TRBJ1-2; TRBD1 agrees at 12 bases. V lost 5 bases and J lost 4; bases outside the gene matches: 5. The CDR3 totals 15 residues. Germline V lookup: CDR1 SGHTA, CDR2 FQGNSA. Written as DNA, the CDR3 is TGTGCCAGCAGCGCCGGGACAGGGGGCGGCTATGGCTACACCTTC. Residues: CASSAGTGGGYGYTF.

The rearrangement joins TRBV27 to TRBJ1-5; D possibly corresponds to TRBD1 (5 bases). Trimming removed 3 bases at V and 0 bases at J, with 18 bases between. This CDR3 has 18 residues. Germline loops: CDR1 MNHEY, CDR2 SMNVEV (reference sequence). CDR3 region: CASSLRQGAGYSNQPQHF. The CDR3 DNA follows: TGTGCCAGCAGTTTGAGGCAGGGAGCGGGCTATAGCAATCAGCCCCAGCATTTT.

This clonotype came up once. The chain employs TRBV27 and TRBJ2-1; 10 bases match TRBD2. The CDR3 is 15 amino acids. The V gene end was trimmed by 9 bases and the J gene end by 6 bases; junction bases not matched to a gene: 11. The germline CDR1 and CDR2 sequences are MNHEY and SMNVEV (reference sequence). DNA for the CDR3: TGTGCCAGTAACTTCGCAGCGGGGGGGGGCAATGAGCAGTTCTTC. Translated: CASNFAAGGGNEQFF.

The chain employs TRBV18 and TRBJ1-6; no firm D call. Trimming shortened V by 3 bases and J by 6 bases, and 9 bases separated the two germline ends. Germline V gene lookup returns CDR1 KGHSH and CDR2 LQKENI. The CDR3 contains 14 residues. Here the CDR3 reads CASSPVQSNSPLHF. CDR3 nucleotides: TGTGCCAGCTCACCGGTACAGAGTAATTCACCCCTCCACTTT.

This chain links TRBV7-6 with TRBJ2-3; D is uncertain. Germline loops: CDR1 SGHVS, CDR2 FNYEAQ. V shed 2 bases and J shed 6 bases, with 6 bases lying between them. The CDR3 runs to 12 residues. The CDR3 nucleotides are TGTGCCAGCAGCTTATGGTTGGATACGCAGTATTTT. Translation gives CASSLWLDTQYF.

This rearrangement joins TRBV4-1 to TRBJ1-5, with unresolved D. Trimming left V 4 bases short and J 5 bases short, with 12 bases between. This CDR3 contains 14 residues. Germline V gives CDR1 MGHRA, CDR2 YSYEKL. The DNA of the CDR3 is TGCGCCAGCAGCCGCGAGGAGGGAGATCAGCCCCAGCATTTT. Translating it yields CASSREEGDQPQHF.

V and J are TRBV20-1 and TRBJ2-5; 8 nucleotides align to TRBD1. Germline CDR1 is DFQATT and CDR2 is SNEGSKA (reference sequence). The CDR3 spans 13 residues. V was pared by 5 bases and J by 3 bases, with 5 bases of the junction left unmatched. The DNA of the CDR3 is TGCAGTGCTCACCTGGACAGGGAAGAGACCCAGTACTTC. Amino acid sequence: CSAHLDREETQYF.

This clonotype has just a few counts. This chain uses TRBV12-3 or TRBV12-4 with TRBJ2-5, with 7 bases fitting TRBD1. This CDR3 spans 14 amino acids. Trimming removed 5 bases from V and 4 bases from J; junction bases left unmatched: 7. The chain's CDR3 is CASSRDRSLETQYF. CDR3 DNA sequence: TGTGCCAGCAGTCGGGACAGAAGCTTAGAGACCCAGTACTTC.